This TCR beta chain emerged from a study of preoperative IRX-2 immunotherapy in early breast cancer. The repertoire was sequenced with immunoSEQ multiplex PCR; TCRdb's copy has only in-frame clones and lacks some. The sample has about 45,000 clones, around 77% seen once. Treatment specified: preoperative locoregional IRX-2 cytokine immunotherapy. This phase Ib study tested locoregional IRX-2 cytokine immunotherapy given before surgery. Trimming removed 2 bases from V and 5 bases from J; junction bases left unmatched: 1. This CDR3 comprises 15 residues. Germline V lookup: CDR1 SGHRS, CDR2 YFSETQ. The origin of this receptor is a human donor with breast cancer. The gene calls are TRBV5-1 and TRBJ2-2; 12 nucleotides align to TRBD2. The sequenced sample was tumor tissue, obtained after IRX-2 immunotherapy. The CDR3 DNA reads TGCGCCAGCAGCTTCGGACTAGCGGGGACCGGGGAGCTGTTTTTT. The encoded protein is CASSFGLAGTGELFF.